This T cell receptor beta chain was captured in a study of T cell changes during pregnancy in multiple sclerosis. Method: immunoSEQ multiplex PCR; TCRdb's copy keeps in-frame clones and lacks some. This table has roughly 59,000 clones, 90% to 95% appearing once. This CDR3 region has 17 residues. The TCR comes from a female donor with multiple sclerosis, enrolled in a pregnancy study. The chain is built from TRBV21-1 and TRBJ1-1; TRBD1, as called in the table, went unchecked against the DNA. TRBV21-1 is tagged as a pseudogene. Sequenced material: CD8+ T cells from peripheral blood mononuclear cells, taken in the second trimester of pregnancy. CDR3: CASSKKQQVRENTEAFF. The CDR3 DNA reads TGTGCCAGCAGCAAGAAGCAACAGGTCCGCGAGAACACTGAAGCTTTCTTT.